The subject of this entry is one T cell receptor beta chain. The entry originates in a study of blood T cell repertoires in COVID-19. Assay used: immunoSEQ multiplex PCR; TCRdb lists only in-frame clones, some missing. The profile shows roughly 100,000 clones, 80% of them singletons. J lost 6 bases, V lost 3 bases, and 7 bases had no gene match. CDR1 and CDR2 (germline): MNHNY, SVGAGI (reference sequence). This CDR3 region has 14 residues. The receptor's source is a human donor in a cohort sampled during active COVID-19. The sequenced material came from peripheral blood. The V and J genes are TRBV6-6 and TRBJ2-7; 8 bases fit TRBD1. The CDR3 loop reads CASSYSGTGGEQYF. CDR3 nucleotide sequence: TGTGCCAGCAGTTATTCCGGGACAGGCGGCGAGCAGTACTTC.